A selection of T cell receptor beta chains follows, all from one sample in a study of shared clonotypes between healthy human individuals. Assay used: immunoSEQ multiplex PCR; TCRdb lists only in-frame clones, some missing. The top ten clones hold roughly 1.2% of a sample with over a million clones, around 95% of them seen once. Sequencing was done on a sample of naive CD4+ T cells sorted from blood. The receptor set was obtained from a man aged 30-40 years in good health. Each CDR3 is given with its conserved first and last residue. The order of the fields is V gene, D gene, CDR3 length, J gene, clone size, CDR3 protein, CDR3 DNA. The D gene is left open where the match is weak. Expanded clones are given a class, and other clones once, few, many or no size at all.

>TRBV7-8|.|16|TRBJ2-1|.
CASSLGGGAAVPEQFF
TGTGCCAGCAGCTTAGGAGGTGGGGCGGCAGTTCCTGAGCAGTTCTTC
>TRBV6-1|.|13|TRBJ2-7|.
CASSESAVYEQYF
TGTGCCAGCAGTGAATCGGCAGTCTACGAGCAGTACTTC
>TRBV7-2|TRBD1|16|TRBJ1-3|.
CASSLGQRLSGNTIYF
TGTGCCAGCAGCTTGGGACAGCGCCTCTCTGGAAACACCATATATTTT
>TRBV19|.|11|TRBJ2-1|.
CATQASTNQFF
TGTGCCACTCAGGCATCGACAAACCAGTTCTTC
>TRBV4-1|.|13|TRBJ2-7|.
CASSQEVHYEQYF
TGCGCCAGCAGCCAAGAGGTCCATTACGAGCAGTACTTC
>TRBV19|TRBD2|14|TRBJ2-3|.
CASRTSGSTDTQYF
TGTGCCAGTAGAACTAGCGGGAGCACAGATACGCAGTATTTT
>TRBV29-1|TRBD2|17|TRBJ2-1|.
CSVEVKGVLAGYNEQFF
TGCAGCGTTGAAGTAAAGGGAGTGCTAGCGGGTTACAATGAGCAGTTCTTC
>TRBV5-4|TRBD1|18|TRBJ2-1|.
CASSLGDRARMPGNEQFF
TGTGCCAGCAGCTTGGGCGACAGGGCGCGAATGCCTGGCAATGAGCAGTTCTTC
>TRBV28|.|14|TRBJ2-7|.
CASSLLPRDYEQYF
TGTGCCAGCAGTCTCCTCCCAAGGGATTACGAGCAGTACTTC
>TRBV28|.|14|TRBJ2-7|.
CASMGRSPTYEQYF
TGTGCCAGCATGGGTAGGTCTCCGACCTACGAGCAGTACTTC
>TRBV5-1|TRBD1|14|TRBJ2-7|.
CASSSDRGWDEQYF
TGCGCCAGCAGCTCTGACAGGGGTTGGGACGAGCAGTACTTC
>TRBV6-6|.|12|TRBJ1-4|.
CASSRVGEKLFF
TGTGCCAGCAGCAGGGTTGGTGAAAAACTGTTTTTT
>TRBV18|.|14|TRBJ2-2|once
CASSTKVAVGELFF
TGTGCCAGCTCAACCAAGGTGGCGGTCGGGGAGCTGTTTTTT
>TRBV5-4|.|16|TRBJ2-7|.
CASSSRGGGSTYEQYF
TGTGCCAGCAGCTCGCGCGGGGGCGGGAGTACCTACGAGCAGTACTTC
>TRBV6-8|.|18|TRBJ1-2|.
CASSYLKPFIAENYGYTF
TGTGCCAGCAGTTACTTGAAACCTTTTATAGCAGAAAACTATGGCTACACCTTC
>TRBV29-1|TRBD1|12|TRBJ2-3|.
CSWDRGAGTQYF
TGCAGCTGGGACAGGGGCGCGGGTACGCAGTATTTT
>TRBV5-4|TRBD2|17|TRBJ2-3|.
CASSLAQRLAGKDTQYF
TGTGCCAGCAGCTTGGCTCAGCGACTAGCGGGAAAAGATACGCAGTATTTT
>TRBV15|.|15|TRBJ1-5|.
CATSRGQAGNQPQHF
TGTGCCACCAGCAGAGGTCAGGCAGGCAATCAGCCCCAGCATTTT
>TRBV7-2|TRBD2|15|TRBJ2-1|.
CASSPGLAAYNEQFF
TGTGCCAGCAGCCCGGGACTAGCGGCGTACAATGAGCAGTTCTTC
>TRBV20-1|.|11|TRBJ2-7|.
CSAPEGYEQYF
TGCAGTGCGCCCGAGGGCTACGAGCAGTACTTC
>TRBV4-2|TRBD2|16|TRBJ2-7|.
CASSQDVTSGIYEQYF
TGTGCCAGCAGCCAAGATGTCACTAGCGGAATCTACGAGCAGTACTTC
>TRBV5-4|.|13|TRBJ2-5|.
CASSLEGKETQYF
TGTGCCAGCAGTTTGGAGGGGAAAGAGACCCAGTACTTC
>TRBV12-5|TRBD1|14|TRBJ1-4|.
CASIQGARCEKLFF
TGTGCTAGTATTCAGGGGGCGAGATGTGAAAAACTGTTTTTT
>TRBV6-5|TRBD1|15|TRBJ2-2|once
CASSPGQANTGELFF
TGTGCCAGCAGCCCTGGACAGGCGAACACCGGGGAGCTGTTTTTT
>TRBV10-2|TRBD2|22|TRBJ2-4|.
CASSGILAGDESFPIAKNIQYF
TGCGCCAGCAGTGGGATTCTAGCGGGAGATGAATCTTTTCCGATAGCCAAAAACATTCAGTACTTC
>TRBV27|.|15|TRBJ1-4|.
CASSFSGPTNEKLFF
TGTGCCAGCAGTTTCTCGGGTCCCACTAATGAAAAACTGTTTTTT
>TRBV5-1|.|13|TRBJ2-2|.
CASSEPSSGELFF
TGCGCCAGCAGCGAACCTAGCTCCGGGGAGCTGTTTTTT
>TRBV28|.|11|TRBJ2-3|once
CASKSEDTQYF
TGTGCCAGCAAAAGCGAGGATACGCAGTATTTT
>TRBV7-6|.|11|TRBJ2-3|.
CASSTGDTQYF
TGTGCCAGCAGCACCGGTGATACGCAGTATTTT
>TRBV19|.|13|TRBJ1-1|.
CASTRQRNTEAFF
TGTGCCAGTACCCGACAGAGGAACACTGAAGCTTTCTTT
>TRBV6-1|TRBD1|14|TRBJ2-7|.
CASSVTDRTYEQYF
TGTGCCAGCAGTGTAACGGACAGGACCTACGAGCAGTACTTC
>TRBV11-3|.|17|TRBJ2-7|once
CASSLAGPGAQSYEQYF
TGTGCCAGCAGCTTAGCAGGTCCGGGGGCCCAATCCTACGAGCAGTACTTC
>TRBV7-2|.|15|TRBJ1-1|.
CASSPPGTEITEAFF
TGTGCCAGCAGCCCCCCGGGTACAGAGATCACTGAAGCTTTCTTT
>TRBV6-5|.|15|TRBJ2-5|.
CASSYSLRVQETQYF
TGTGCCAGCAGTTACTCATTGAGGGTACAAGAGACCCAGTACTTC
>TRBV9|.|12|TRBJ1-1|.
CASSVGTDKAFF
TGTGCCAGCAGCGTGGGGACCGACAAAGCTTTCTTT
>TRBV28|.|12|TRBJ2-1|.
CASSRTWDEQFF
TGTGCCAGCAGCCGAACCTGGGATGAGCAGTTCTTC
>TRBV29-1|.|16|TRBJ2-3|.
CSVNVFGGIYTDTQYF
TGCAGCGTTAATGTTTTCGGGGGAATTTACACAGATACGCAGTATTTT
>TRBV2|.|13|TRBJ1-1|.
CASQQALGTEAFF
TGTGCCAGCCAACAGGCCCTGGGCACTGAAGCTTTCTTT
>TRBV28|.|13|TRBJ1-4|.
CASRIRDGEKLFF
TGTGCCAGCAGAATCCGGGACGGTGAAAAACTGTTTTTT
>TRBV18|.|16|TRBJ2-7|.
CASSLFFDRSYYEQYF
TGTGCCAGCTCACTATTTTTCGACAGGTCGTACTACGAGCAGTACTTC
>TRBV5-5|.|14|TRBJ2-7|.
CASSLATGKYEQYF
TGTGCCAGCAGCTTGGCCACAGGGAAATACGAGCAGTACTTC
>TRBV5-1|.|15|TRBJ2-1|.
CASSQTGATYNEQFF
TGCGCCAGCAGCCAGACAGGAGCGACCTACAATGAGCAGTTCTTC
>TRBV9|TRBD1|18|TRBJ2-6|.
CASSGPGTGGPGANVLTF
TGTGCCAGCAGCGGACCCGGGACAGGGGGTCCTGGGGCCAACGTCCTGACTTTC
>TRBV12-5|.|14|TRBJ2-2|.
CASGLGAGTGELFF
TGTGCTAGTGGTCTGGGGGCGGGTACCGGGGAGCTGTTTTTT
>TRBV28|.|14|TRBJ2-7|.
CASRPSGRDYEQYF
.
>TRBV4-2|.|16|TRBJ2-5|.
CASSQDPPGRGETQYF
TGTGCCAGCAGCCAAGATCCCCCGGGGCGGGGAGAGACCCAGTACTTC
>TRBV27|TRBD2|16|TRBJ2-2|.
CASSPRIERLAGELFF
TGTGCCAGCAGTCCCCGGATCGAACGACTAGCAGGGGAGCTGTTTTTT
>TRBV23-1|TRBD2|18|TRBJ2-1|.
CARPNVGEGLAGNNEQFF
TGCGCCAGACCCAACGTAGGAGAGGGACTAGCGGGAAACAATGAGCAGTTCTTC
>TRBV5-6|.|13|TRBJ2-1|.
CASSPTGYNEQFF
TGTGCCAGCAGCCCGACGGGCTACAATGAGCAGTTCTTC
>TRBV2|TRBD1|14|TRBJ2-7|.
CASSGDRGSYEQYF
TGTGCCAGCAGTGGGGACAGGGGCTCCTACGAGCAGTACTTC
>TRBV7-9|TRBD2|17|TRBJ2-5|.
CASSLSSGGGARETQYF
TGTGCCAGCAGCTTATCTAGCGGTGGGGGTGCCAGGGAGACCCAGTACTTC
>TRBV6-6|TRBD1|16|TRBJ1-3|once
CASRAGQGAGGNTIYF
TGTGCCAGCAGGGCCGGACAGGGGGCGGGAGGAAACACCATATATTTT
>TRBV7-3|TRBD1|13|TRBJ1-2|.
CASSSGQGYGYTF
TGTGCCAGCAGCTCCGGACAGGGCTATGGCTACACCTTC